The clone carrying this TCR beta chain turned up a few times. The antigen is undetermined. The data are from a study of response to subunit inactivated influenza vaccine. Overall study results and limits: The authors offered the suggestion that each seasonal influenza vaccination recruits few new T cells.

V dropped 5 bases and J dropped 1 base, with 12 bases sitting between them. This CDR3 contains 14 residues. Per the germline V gene, CDR1 is SEHNR and CDR2 is FQNEAQ (reference sequence). From the RT-PCR reads, TCRdb called clonotypes with MiXCR, one entry per CDR3 protein. The table has over 400,000 distinct CDR3 sequences, about 10% seen once; the top ten hold about 12%. The source of this sequence is a man aged 50-59 years who received an inactivated influenza vaccine. The material sequenced was PBMCs from blood, taken roughly 46 days after vaccination. The rearrangement uses TRBV7-9 and TRBJ2-7; no definite D call. CDR3 in amino acids: CASSLQTHSYEQYF. CDR3 bases: TGTGCCAGCAGCCTACAGACACATTCCTACGAGCAGTACTTC.